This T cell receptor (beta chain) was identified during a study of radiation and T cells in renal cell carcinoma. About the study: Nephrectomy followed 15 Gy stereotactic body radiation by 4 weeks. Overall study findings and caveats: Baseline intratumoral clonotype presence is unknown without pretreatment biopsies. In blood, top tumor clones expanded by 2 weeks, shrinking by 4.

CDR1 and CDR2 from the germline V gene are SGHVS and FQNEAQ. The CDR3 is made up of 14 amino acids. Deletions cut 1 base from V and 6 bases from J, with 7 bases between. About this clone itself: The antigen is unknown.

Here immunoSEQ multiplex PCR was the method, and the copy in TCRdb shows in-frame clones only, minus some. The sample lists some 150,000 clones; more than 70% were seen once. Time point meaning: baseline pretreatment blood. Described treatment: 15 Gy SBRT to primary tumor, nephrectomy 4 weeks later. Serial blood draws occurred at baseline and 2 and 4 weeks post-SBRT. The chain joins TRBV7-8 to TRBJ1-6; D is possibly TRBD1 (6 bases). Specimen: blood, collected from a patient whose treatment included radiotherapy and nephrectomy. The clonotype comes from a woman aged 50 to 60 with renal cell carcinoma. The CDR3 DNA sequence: TGTGCCAGCAGCTTAGACAGGGTTAATTCACCCCTCCACTTT. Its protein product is CASSLDRVNSPLHF.